This entry lists 10 T cell receptor beta chains sequenced from one sample in a study of monozygotic twins with inflammatory bowel disease. TCRdb reprocessed the 5' RACE reads, with one entry per CDR3 protein and no DNA. Its clone listing holds about 210,000 distinct CDR3 sequences. What was sequenced was blood. Source of these receptors: a human donor with ulcerative colitis or Crohn's disease, or a healthy co-twin of an affected twin (not recorded which).

V gene TRBV5-1 combines with J gene TRBJ1-1; checking the TCRdb D call of TRBD1 is not possible without DNA. Germline-derived CDR1 and CDR2 are SGHRS and YFSETQ. This CDR3 comprises 14 residues. This CDR3 reads CASSRTGDLTEAFF.

This chain connects TRBV19 to TRBJ1-1. Germline CDR1 is LNHDA and CDR2 is SQIVND (reference sequence). CDR3 size: 13 residues. CDR3: CASNFGSNAEAFF.

The V call is TRBV27, the J call TRBJ2-1; there is no DNA to check the TCRdb D call of TRBD2. Germline CDR1 MNHEY, CDR2 SMNVEV (reference sequence). This CDR3 comprises 14 residues. This CDR3 is CASSLLAGGTEQFF.

CDR3 residues: CASSLIGTGEQYF. The chain recombines TRBV11-2 with TRBJ2-7; the TRBD1 assignment by TCRdb is unverifiable without DNA. CDR3 length: 13 residues. Germline assignment: CDR1 SGHAT and CDR2 FQNNGV.

This chain links TRBV12-3 or TRBV12-4 with TRBJ1-3. CDR3 length: 17 amino acids. The CDR3 reads CASSWVAFGISGNTIYF.

This rearrangement joins TRBV3-1 to TRBJ1-1; TCRdb calls TRBD1, which cannot be checked without DNA. The V gene's germline CDR1 is LGHDT and CDR2 YNNKEL (reference sequence). The CDR3 contains 15 residues. The CDR3 sequence: CASSPMGQQNTEAFF.

The chain uses TRBV7-9 and TRBJ2-1. From germline, CDR1 is SEHNR and CDR2 FQNEAQ (reference sequence). The CDR3 spans 16 residues. CDR3: CASSPRVGSSYNEQFF.

V and J are TRBV7-2 and TRBJ1-3; as DNA is missing, the TRBD1 call by TCRdb cannot be tested. Germline values: CDR1 SGHTA, CDR2 FQGNSA. This CDR3 spans 16 amino acids. The CDR3 sequence is CASRGQASGSGNTIYF.

The chain combines TRBV9 with TRBJ2-5. The V gene's germline CDR1 is SGDLS and CDR2 YYNGEE. This CDR3 contains 13 residues. CDR3 residues: CASSVDDRETQYF.

V usage is TRBV12-3 or TRBV12-4 and J usage is TRBJ2-7. The CDR3 spans 15 residues. The CDR3 spells CASSYSSTGFYEQYF.